The source of this T cell receptor (beta chain) is a study of shared clonotypes between healthy human individuals. Findings and caveats of the study: Large sequencing depth failed to make sorted-subset sequencing complete, rarefaction showed. A few donors showed sharing of around 5% of naive CD4 clonotypes.

On this clone: Its antigen is not known.

Adult donors, all healthy and HIV-negative, had no recent acute infections or vaccinations. The CDR3 covers 16 residues. Per the germline V gene, CDR1 is SGHRS and CDR2 is YFSETQ. Trimming left V 0 bases short and J 0 bases short, with 11 bases between. Clones were sequenced by immunoSEQ multiplex PCR, and TCRdb holds only the in-frame ones, with some missing. The table shows about 670,000 clones, with roughly 78% occurring only once. This chain uses TRBV5-1 with TRBJ2-3; D may be TRBD2 (5 bases). The sequenced material came from memory CD4+ T cells sorted from blood. This sample's subset: CD45RA-negative fraction. This clonotype was sampled from a woman in her twenties or thirties in good health. DNA for the CDR3: TGCGCCAGCAGCTTGGAGGGCAGGACTAGCACAGATACGCAGTATTTT. It codes for CASSLEGRTSTDTQYF.